Detailed here is one T cell receptor (beta chain). As yet, its antigen is unknown. This specimen comes from a study of CD8 T cells in ankylosing spondylitis. Study conclusions and caveats: Apparently characteristic of ankylosing spondylitis blood was a TCR beta motif (roughly eight highly homologous variants).

By quantitative 5'-RACE with molecular barcodes, the TCR beta libraries were made. TCRdb itself ran the 5' RACE reads through MiXCR, one entry per CDR3 protein. The table includes about 340,000 distinct CDR3 sequences, 20% to 25% detected once. Germline V CDR1 and CDR2: MNHEY, SMNVEV (reference sequence). The CDR3 contains 19 residues. Trimming cost V 5 bases and J 2 bases; bases outside gene matches: 14. The receptor comes from a male donor with ankylosing spondylitis or in good health (not recorded which). Specimen: blood, either unsorted or a sorted T cell fraction (not recorded which). The chain recombines TRBV27 with TRBJ2-5; 13 positions agree with TRBD2. In nucleotides, the CDR3 is TGTGCCAGCAGTCCGCCGACCTGGACTAGCGGGGGCCCTCAAGAGACCCAGTACTTC. This codes for CASSPPTWTSGGPQETQYF.